The 29 T cell receptor beta chains in this list originate from one sample, sequenced in a study of blood T cell repertoires in COVID-19. Profiling relied on immunoSEQ multiplex PCR, and the TCRdb table lists in-frame clones only, not all of them. The sample consists of 95,000 to 120,000 clones, roughly 80% of them appearing once. The sequenced material came from peripheral blood. All receptors derive from a man aged 50 or older with acute or convalescent COVID-19.

The chain carries TRBV7-9 and TRBJ1-1; D call uncertain. This CDR3 contains 15 residues. Germline V gene data show CDR1 as SEHNR and CDR2 as FQNEAQ (reference sequence). V lost 5 bases and J 0 bases, leaving 13 bases between the germline ends. The CDR3 loop is CASSPPAGMNTEAFF. Written as DNA, the CDR3 is TGTGCCAGCAGCCCCCCCGCAGGCATGAACACTGAAGCTTTCTTT.

The V gene is TRBV27, the J gene TRBJ1-2, with D hard to call. The CDR3 has 15 amino acids. The germline V and J ends were trimmed by 5 bases and 5 bases, with 18 bases remaining between them. Germline V gene lookup returns CDR1 MNHEY and CDR2 SMNVEV (reference sequence). The CDR3, as DNA: TGTGCCAGCAGTCGCCGAGCCGAGACAATTTATGGCTACACCTTC. It encodes CASSRRAETIYGYTF.

V usage is TRBV2 and J usage is TRBJ2-7; 8 bases align to TRBD1. The CDR3 extends over 16 amino acids. V lost 8 bases and J lost 4; bases outside the gene matches: 16. Germline V gives CDR1 SNHLY, CDR2 FYNNEI. The CDR3 spells CASLRTRGQEVYEQYF. The CDR3, as DNA: TGTGCCAGCCTTCGTACCCGGGGACAGGAGGTGTACGAGCAGTACTTC.

V gene TRBV5-1 combines with J gene TRBJ2-1; weak D call: TRBD1 (5 bases). Deletions cut 1 base from V and 7 bases from J, with 6 bases between. The CDR3 is 12 amino acids. Germline V gene lookup returns CDR1 SGHRS and CDR2 YFSETQ. The CDR3 sequence is CASSLSGNEQFF. CDR3 in DNA: TGCGCCAGCAGCTTGTCAGGGAATGAGCAGTTCTTC.

V gene TRBV3-1 (or the pseudogene TRBV3-2) combines with J gene TRBJ2-2; TRBD1 matches 7 bases. The CDR3 is made up of 18 amino acids. CDR1 and CDR2 from the germline V gene are LGHDT and YNNKEL (reference sequence). The V and J ends lost 0 bases and 4 bases, in that order; junction bases with no gene match: 11. This CDR3 reads CASSQETVRGWSTGELFF. DNA for the CDR3: TGTGCCAGCAGCCAAGAGACGGTCAGGGGGTGGTCCACCGGGGAGCTGTTTTTT.

The chain has TRBV21-1 and TRBJ2-7; whether TRBD1, the table's D call, matches the DNA was not checked. TRBV21-1 counts as a pseudogene. CDR3 length: 15 amino acids. The CDR3 region has the DNA TGTGCCAGCGGCCGGACAGGCAGATCCGCCTACGAGCAGTACTTC. It is translated as CASGRTGRSAYEQYF.

As for this clone: An end of the junction differs from the germline gene, which may be a read error. This sequence joins TRBV6-5 and TRBJ1-5, with D maybe TRBD1 (5 bases). The CDR3 has 14 amino acids. Germline V gene lookup returns CDR1 MNHEY and CDR2 SVGAGI. The CDR3: CASSYSRGNQAQHF. CDR3 sequence (DNA): TGTGCCAGCAGTTACTCCCGGGGGAATCAGGCCCAGCATTTT.

The gene calls are TRBV15 and TRBJ1-2; TRBD1 is a possible D gene (5 bases). The V gene lost 0 bases and the J gene lost 5 bases, with 13 bases spanning the gap. The CDR3 loop spans 15 amino acids. CDR1 is LNHNV and CDR2 is YYDKDF in the germline V gene (reference sequence). CDR3 sequence (DNA): TGTGCCACCAGCAGAGAATATGGGGCGCGGTATGGCTACACCTTC. Translating it yields CATSREYGARYGYTF.

This clone was detected only once. V is TRBV7-2 and J is TRBJ2-2, with D tentatively TRBD2 (6 bases). Looked up from germline, CDR1 is SGHTA and CDR2 is FQGNSA. This CDR3 comprises 14 residues. V was trimmed by 5 bases and J by 8 bases, leaving 15 bases between them. The DNA of the CDR3 is TGTGCCAGCAGCCGGGACTCCGGGGCGGGGGAGCTGTTTTTT. This gives the protein CASSRDSGAGELFF.

The chain employs TRBV5-6 and TRBJ1-2; tentatively, D is TRBD1 (5 bases). Germline values: CDR1 SGHDT, CDR2 YYEEEE. Trimming took 1 base from V and 4 from J, leaving 11 bases between them. CDR3 length: 14 residues. The CDR3 is CASSLSGRGYGYTF. The CDR3, as DNA: TGTGCCAGCAGCTTGTCTGGTAGGGGCTATGGCTACACCTTC.

This clone has a single count. The chain joins TRBV27 to TRBJ2-3; D is uncertain. The germline gives CDR1 MNHEY, CDR2 SMNVEV (reference sequence). The CDR3 loop spans 15 amino acids. Trimming took 3 bases from V and 0 from J, leaving 10 bases between them. CDR3: CASSFTDPSTDTQYF. CDR3 nucleotides: TGTGCCAGCAGTTTTACAGACCCAAGCACAGATACGCAGTATTTT.

This chain joins TRBV3-1 (or the pseudogene TRBV3-2) and TRBJ1-1; the D is unclear. The CDR3 spans 13 residues. With 2 bases removed from V and 1 base from J, the gap between germline ends came to 5 bases. Germline assignment: CDR1 LGHDT and CDR2 YNNKEL (reference sequence). This chain's CDR3 is CASSQTPNTEAFF. The DNA for the CDR3 is TGTGCCAGCAGCCAAACACCGAACACTGAAGCTTTCTTT.

The genes are TRBV10-3 and TRBJ2-1, with D perhaps matching TRBD1 (5 bases). Germline V gene lookup returns CDR1 ENHRY and CDR2 SYGVKD. This CDR3 has 14 residues. Trimming cost V 0 bases and J 10 bases, with 13 bases left between them. The CDR3 DNA reads as TGTGCCATCAGTGAGTCCCCTGACTGGGGCGAGCAGTTCTTC. Translation gives CAISESPDWGEQFF.

The rearrangement links TRBV6-2 or TRBV6-3 to TRBJ2-1; 11 nucleotides line up with TRBD1. Germline CDR1 reads MNHEY; CDR2 reads SVGEGT. The CDR3 runs 16 residues. J gave up 5 bases and V 0 bases, and 3 bases lay outside the gene matches. CDR3 bases: TGTGCCAGCAGTTACTCGGACAGGGGGCACAACAATGAGCAGTTCTTC. It encodes CASSYSDRGHNNEQFF.

V usage is TRBV7-6 and J usage is TRBJ1-2; 10 bases fit TRBD1. The CDR3 is 13 amino acids. J was trimmed by 5 bases and V by 5 bases; bases with no gene match: 2. Per germline, CDR1 SGHVS and CDR2 FNYEAQ. CDR3 nucleotides: TGTGCCAGCAGCCCGGGACAGGGGTATGGCTACACCTTC. Residues: CASSPGQGYGYTF. Looking up the rest from reference TRBV7-6 and TRBJ1-2 gives the full variable domain: GAGVSQSPRYKVTKRGQDVALRCDPISGHVSLYWYRQALGQGPEFLTYFNYEAQQDKSGLPNDRFSAERPEGSISTLTIQRTEQRDSAMYRCASSPGQGYGYTFGSGTRLTVV.

DNA for the CDR3: TGTGCCAGCAGCGTAGCTAGGGAGGCCCCCAATACCTACAATGAGCAGTTCTTC. Amino acid sequence: CASSVAREAPNTYNEQFF. The chain joins TRBV9 to TRBJ2-1; D might be TRBD2 (6 bases). Germline CDR1 and CDR2: SGDLS and YYNGEE. This CDR3 is 18 amino acids long. V was cut by 0 bases and J by 2 bases, with 18 bases left in between.

This chain's CDR3 is CASSLVLRTDSGNTIYF. In DNA form, the CDR3 reads TGTGCCAGCAGCTTGGTACTTCGGACAGACTCTGGAAACACCATATATTTT. The chain is built from TRBV5-5 and TRBJ1-3; D is possibly TRBD1 (6 bases). The CDR3 is 17 amino acids. Trimming removed 0 bases from V and 0 bases from J, with 13 bases in between. Germline V gene sequence: CDR1 SGHKS, CDR2 YYEKEE (reference sequence).

This chain's CDR3 is CASRSLTGDRSPLHF. Here the CDR3 DNA reads TGTGCCAGCAGATCACTAACAGGGGACCGCTCACCCCTCCACTTT. The rearrangement joins TRBV6-5 to TRBJ1-6; 7 bases map to TRBD1. Germline assignment: CDR1 MNHEY and CDR2 SVGAGI. V lost 6 bases and J lost 10; bases outside the gene matches: 12. The CDR3 has 15 residues.

The genes are TRBV2 and TRBJ2-1, with a weak D call TRBD2 (6 bases). Germline CDR1 reads SNHLY; CDR2 reads FYNNEI. V was clipped by 6 bases and J by 10 bases, with 13 bases between them. CDR3 size: 12 residues. CDR3 DNA: TGTGCCAGCAGGAGGGACTCCATGGAGCAGTTCTTC. Its protein is CASRRDSMEQFF. The variable domain in full, with the rest retrieved from reference TRBV2 and TRBJ2-1, is EPEVTQTPSHQVTQMGQEVILRCVPISNHLYFYWYRQILGQKVEFLVSFYNNEISEKSEIFDDQFSVERPDGSNFTLKIRSTKLEDSAMYFCASRRDSMEQFFGPGTRLTVL.

The chain is built from TRBV5-1 and TRBJ2-3; the match to TRBD2 covers 8 bases. CDR3 length: 13 residues. CDR1 is SGHRS and CDR2 is YFSETQ in the germline V gene. Trimming took 6 bases from V and 6 from J; bases not matched to a gene: 6. The CDR3 DNA reads as TGCGCCAGCAAAGCGGGGGCTACGGATACGCAGTATTTT. This codes for CASKAGATDTQYF.

The chain carries TRBV3-1 (or the pseudogene TRBV3-2) and TRBJ1-2; D not resolved. This CDR3 region has 12 residues. Deletions cut 1 base from V and 7 bases from J, with 7 bases between. CDR1 is LGHDT and CDR2 is YNNKEL in the germline V gene (reference sequence). The CDR3 nucleotides read TGTGCCAGCAGCCAAGCTACCGGTGGCTACACCTTC. This encodes CASSQATGGYTF.

This clone was seen more than once but under ten times. This sequence joins TRBV19 and TRBJ1-5, with 7 positions matching TRBD1. V lost 4 bases and J lost 0; bases outside the gene matches: 6. Germline V gene data show CDR1 as LNHDA and CDR2 as SQIVND (reference sequence). The CDR3 spans 16 residues. The CDR3 here is CASSTGTVYSNQPQHF. The CDR3 nucleotides read TGTGCCAGTAGTACAGGGACAGTATATAGCAATCAGCCCCAGCATTTT.

The chain carries TRBV24-1 and TRBJ2-3, with 8 bases aligning to TRBD2. V shed 3 bases and J 9 bases; nucleotides not matched to a gene: 16. CDR3 length: 17 residues. Germline V lookup: CDR1 KGHDR, CDR2 SFDVKD. The CDR3 loop is CATSDPSGGGPQSTQYF. As DNA, the CDR3 is TGTGCCACCAGTGATCCATCCGGCGGGGGGCCCCAGTCGACGCAGTATTTT.

The chain is built from TRBV4-2 and TRBJ1-4; D is perhaps TRBD1 (5 bases). The CDR3 has 15 amino acids. V lost 4 bases, J lost 14 bases, and 23 bases lay in between. Germline V lookup: CDR1 LGHNA, CDR2 YNFKEQ. CDR3 nucleotides: TGTGCCAGCAGCCGAAAGGGGCTCGCGGATCAGGGCCTGTTTTTT. It codes for CASSRKGLADQGLFF.

The CDR3 DNA follows: TGTGCCAGCAGTTTACAATACAATGAGCAGTTCTTC. Protein: CASSLQYNEQFF. This chain uses TRBV28 with TRBJ2-1, with D unresolved. The CDR3 extends over 12 amino acids. Trimming stripped 2 bases from V and 4 bases from J, with 3 bases between. CDR1 and CDR2 (germline): MDHEN, SYDVKM.

The chain uses TRBV6-1 and TRBJ2-7; the D gene is possibly TRBD2 (6 bases). Germline loops: CDR1 MNHNS, CDR2 SASEGT. The CDR3 runs 16 residues. Trimming shortened V by 2 bases and J by 2 bases, and 16 bases separated the two germline ends. The CDR3 region is CASSEFEWEEPYEQYF. CDR3 in DNA: TGTGCCAGCAGTGAATTTGAGTGGGAGGAACCCTACGAGCAGTACTTC.

This clone was seen once. The J gene is TRBJ2-3, the V gene TRBV7-3; D remains ambiguous. V lost 5 bases, J lost 2 bases, and 14 bases lay in between. The CDR3 runs 15 residues. Looked up from germline, CDR1 is SGHTA and CDR2 is FQGTGA. CDR3 nucleotide sequence: TGTGCCAGCAGCGGTCGACTGGCCACCACAGATACGCAGTATTTT. It translates to CASSGRLATTDTQYF.

The sample holds one count of this clone. The chain links TRBV2 to TRBJ1-5; maybe TRBD1 (6 bases). Germline CDR1 SNHLY, CDR2 FYNNEI. The length of the CDR3 is 13 residues. Trimming removed 8 bases from V and 2 bases from J, with 10 bases in between. The CDR3 loop reads CASAGAGNQPQHF. CDR3 coding DNA: TGTGCCAGCGCAGGGGCGGGCAATCAGCCCCAGCATTTT. Supplemented by reference TRBV2 and TRBJ1-5, the full variable domain reads EPEVTQTPSHQVTQMGQEVILRCVPISNHLYFYWYRQILGQKVEFLVSFYNNEISEKSEIFDDQFSVERPDGSNFTLKIRSTKLEDSAMYFCASAGAGNQPQHFGDGTRLSIL.

The V call is TRBV20-1, the J call TRBJ2-7; D is undetermined. From germline, CDR1 is DFQATT and CDR2 SNEGSKA (reference sequence). Trimming took off 3 bases at V and 5 bases at J, with 5 bases between the two ends. The CDR3 covers 10 residues. The CDR3 DNA follows: TGCAGTGCTAGGAGAGACGAGCAGTACTTC. Its translation is CSARRDEQYF.